This record covers a single T cell receptor (beta chain). Its antigen is currently not known. Within one base of it there is no much larger clone, and no base qualities were kept. The data stem from a study of T cell responses to AZD1222 COVID-19 vaccine (dated by TCRdb to the early 2020s). Regarding the study in general: Because spike-specific TCR depth and breadth did not differ between the two schedules, AZD1222 recipients who got a second dose at roughly 4 weeks were pooled with those who got a second dose at roughly 12 weeks. TCR sequencing covered over 230 trial participants: about 210 given two doses of AZD1222 and approximately 25 given two doses of MenACWY control vaccine. Trial participants were enrolled into age subgroups of 18-55, 56-69 and 70-plus years, which contained approximately 150, 28 and 58 TCR-sequenced participants, respectively.

The CDR3 regions of human TCRbeta chains were subjected to immunosequencing. As for the original processing: Repertoire TCRs were checked for matches against a reference library of SARS-CoV-2-specific TCRs that had been generated using the MIRA antigen-specificity platform. Breadth was defined as the fraction of unique TCRs that were SARS-CoV-2-associated. Depth was defined as the fraction of total T cells that were SARS-CoV-2-associated. Using the MIRA data, each spike-specific TCR was mapped to the spike region that the TCR reacts to and placed in a CD4 or CD8 class. Log10-transformed breadth and depth values were compared by one-way ANOVA with Sidak's multiple comparisons tests. The source is immuneACCESS, and TCRdb retained only in-frame sequences with V and J called. Part of the clones is not carried over; for the studies checked, unresolved V genes explain less than half of this, and the remainder is unexplained. Clone size and the V and J calls come from that table; the DNA yielded D and trimming. Present in this sample are roughly 120,000 clones, about 90% of which were seen just once. Together, the top ten hold almost 5.5% of the sample.

The label giving this sample's time point can be read as: baseline before first vaccination. Vaccinee samples were obtained from the UK trials COV001 and COV002, which included a single-blind randomized controlled phase 2/3 trial of AZD1222 (ChAdOx1 nCoV-19) in healthy adults. For TCRbeta chain sequencing, PBMC samples from trial participants were taken at day 0 and at day 28 after the second dose. CDR1 and CDR2 were assigned from the germline V gene as MDHEN and SYDVKM. Counted from cysteine to phenylalanine, this CDR3 has 15 amino acids. Left in the record is the CDR3 DNA by itself, 45 bases read in frame from the first base. Here V drops 5 bases and J drops 4 bases, and the junction holds 9 bases not matched to any gene. The full study reports these points: The 56-69-year group was small, and its depth increase did not reach significance, likely because of low power. Conclusions about previously exposed vaccinees are limited because only six or seven AZD1222 recipients were SARS-CoV-2 seropositive at baseline. After two AZD1222 doses, both the breadth and the depth of spike-specific TCRs were significantly higher than at day 0 and than in MenACWY recipients. Because no day 14 peak-response samples were available, repertoires were characterized only after the peak T cell response. CD4 TCRs associated with the vaccine covered the entire spike protein, and the dominant responses were in regions 160-218 and 743-854. Participants were mostly white British and included more females than males, and it was suggested by the authors that clonal diversity may have been underestimated. Reportedly, almost half of the unique spike-specific TCRs recognized epitopes lying outside the regions that are mutated in the B.1.351 and B.1.1.7 variants.

Source: peripheral blood, taken on day 0 of AZD1222 vaccination. The receptor's source is an adult in good health. The chain couples TRBV28 to TRBJ2-7, and 9 junction bases match TRBD2. The DNA sequence is given as TGTGCCAGCAGTCGGACTAGCGTGGTCGAATACGAGCAGTACTTC. It is translated as CASSRTSVVEYEQYF.